This T cell receptor beta chain was captured in a study of radiation and T cells in renal cell carcinoma. General study results and limits: Top tumor clonotypes rose in blood 2 weeks post-radiation, then contracted. Without pretreatment biopsies, baseline tumor clonotype presence was undetermined.

As regards this clone: Its antigen is still unknown.

CDR1 and CDR2 from the germline V gene are MNHNY and SVGAGI (reference sequence). The CDR3 has 16 residues. V dropped 2 bases and J dropped 4; count of bases not matched to a gene: 6. The assay was immunoSEQ multiplex PCR, and TCRdb's table has in-frame clones only and misses some. The sample has approximately 150,000 clones, 75% to 90% seen once. Specified time point: blood 4 weeks post-SBRT, at nephrectomy. Treatment in this sample: 15 Gy SBRT to primary tumor, nephrectomy 4 weeks later. Nephrectomy followed 15 Gy stereotactic body radiation by 4 weeks. Blood was sampled at baseline, 2 weeks and 4 weeks after SBRT.

The chain combines TRBV6-6 with TRBJ2-1, with 9 nucleotides matching TRBD2. The TCR was taken from a woman aged 45-65 years with renal cell carcinoma. Source: blood, taken from a patient whose treatment included radiotherapy and nephrectomy. CDR3 in amino acids: CASSYVLTSGYNEQFF. CDR3 bases: TGTGCCAGCAGTTACGTTTTGACTAGCGGATACAATGAGCAGTTCTTC.